These 16 T cell receptor beta chains originate from one sample sequenced in a study of OX40 agonist ivuxolimab in advanced cancers. Measured with immunoSEQ multiplex PCR; TCRdb has only the in-frame clones, and not every one. The table shows approximately 82,000 clones, with 75% to 90% occurring only once. Here the sequenced sample was CD4+ or CD8+ T cells sorted from blood, taken in a trial of the OX40 agonist ivuxolimab. All receptors come from an adult with an advanced solid tumor such as melanoma, head and neck, liver or kidney cancer.

The rearrangement uses TRBV7-9 and TRBJ1-5; D uncertain. V gave up 1 base and J gave up 4 bases, with 11 bases separating them. The CDR3 runs to 15 residues. The germline gives CDR1 SEHNR, CDR2 FQNEAQ (reference sequence). In nucleotides, the CDR3 is TGTGCCAGCAGCTTAGAGGCCCCCCATAATCAGCCCCAGCATTTT. Its protein is CASSLEAPHNQPQHF. The variable domain in full, with the rest retrieved from reference TRBV7-9 and TRBJ1-5, is DTGVSQNPRHKITKRGQNVTFRCDPISEHNRLYWYRQTLGQGPEFLTYFQNEAQLEKSRLLSDRFSAERPKGSFSTLEIQRTEQGDSAMYLCASSLEAPHNQPQHFGDGTRLSIL.

The chain combines TRBV5-1 with TRBJ1-1, with TRBD1 as a possible D gene (5 bases). CDR1 SGHRS and CDR2 YFSETQ come from the germline V gene. V lost 5 bases and J lost 1, with 21 bases in between. This CDR3 has 17 amino acids. The CDR3 loop is CASRLVQGPGRNTEAFF. The CDR3 DNA is TGCGCCAGCAGGCTCGTTCAGGGCCCAGGGAGGAACACTGAAGCTTTCTTT. The variable domain in full, with the rest retrieved from reference TRBV5-1 and TRBJ1-1, is KAGVTQTPRYLIKTRGQQVTLSCSPISGHRSVSWYQQTPGQGLQFLFEYFSETQRNKGNFPGRFSGRQFSNSRSEMNVSTLELGDSALYLCASRLVQGPGRNTEAFFGQGTRLTVV.

CDR3 in amino acids: CASIGWHRSYNEQFF. CDR3 DNA sequence: TGTGCCAGCATCGGGTGGCACCGCTCCTACAATGAGCAGTTCTTC. This chain joins TRBV28 and TRBJ2-1, with D hard to call. Trimming removed 7 bases from V and 0 bases from J, with 13 bases in between. The CDR3 is 15 residues long. Germline values: CDR1 MDHEN, CDR2 SYDVKM. Supplemented by reference TRBV28 and TRBJ2-1, the full variable domain reads DVKVTQSSRYLVKRTGEKVFLECVQDMDHENMFWYRQDPGLGLRLIYFSYDVKMKEKGDIPEGYSVSREKKERFSLILESASTNQTSMYLCASIGWHRSYNEQFFGPGTRLTVL.

The J gene is TRBJ1-5, the V gene TRBV7-2; D is unresolved. The ends were cut back, 5 bases at V and 0 bases at J, with 8 bases in the middle. The CDR3 length is 14 residues. Germline loops: CDR1 SGHTA, CDR2 FQGNSA. As DNA, the CDR3 is TGTGCCAGCAGCCTAGACGTTAGCAATCAGCCCCAGCATTTT. Its protein is CASSLDVSNQPQHF.

The rearrangement links TRBV11-2 to TRBJ2-1; 7 positions match TRBD1. J was trimmed by 9 bases and V by 5 bases; bases with no gene match: 13. The CDR3 has 15 amino acids. Germline V gene sequence: CDR1 SGHAT, CDR2 FQNNGV. CDR3 sequence (DNA): TGTGCCAGCAGCCGAGGGGTAGGGGGCGAGGGTGAGCAGTTCTTC. Encoded protein: CASSRGVGGEGEQFF. Full variable domain (remainder filled in from reference TRBV11-2 and TRBJ2-1): EAGVAQSPRYKIIEKRQSVAFWCNPISGHATLYWYQQILGQGPKLLIQFQNNGVVDDSQLPKDRFSAERLKGVDSTLKIQPAKLEDSAVYLCASSRGVGGEGEQFFGPGTRLTVL.

There are a few counts of this clone. The chain carries TRBV19 and TRBJ1-4; D may be TRBD1 (6 bases). The germline gives CDR1 LNHDA, CDR2 SQIVND (reference sequence). The CDR3 runs 13 residues. The V end lost 5 bases, the J end lost 4 bases, and 8 bases lay between the germline ends. CDR3 coding DNA: TGTGCCAGTAGTCGACAGGTTAATGAAAAACTGTTTTTT. Residues: CASSRQVNEKLFF.

The chain uses TRBV7-8 and TRBJ2-5; 8 positions match TRBD1. Germline loops: CDR1 SGHVS, CDR2 FQNEAQ. This CDR3 contains 14 residues. V was clipped by 5 bases and J by 5 bases; unmatched bases: 7. CDR3 DNA: TGTGCCAGCAGCGTCATTCGGACAGGGGAGACCCAGTACTTC. Amino acids: CASSVIRTGETQYF. Full variable domain (rest looked up from reference TRBV7-8 and TRBJ2-5): GAGVSQSPRYKVAKRGQDVALRCDPISGHVSLFWYQQALGQGPEFLTYFQNEAQLDKSGLPSDRFFAERPEGSVSTLKIQRTQQEDSAVYLCASSVIRTGETQYFGPGTRLLVL.

The chain has TRBV19 and TRBJ1-1; D unclear. The CDR3 covers 13 residues. Trimming took off 5 bases at V and 1 base at J, with 8 bases between the two ends. Germline CDR1 and CDR2: LNHDA and SQIVND (reference sequence). The CDR3 spells CASSGVRNTEAFF. The CDR3, as DNA: TGTGCCAGTAGTGGGGTCAGGAACACTGAAGCTTTCTTT.

This clone was detected once. This chain links TRBV5-4 with TRBJ2-2; D possibly corresponds to TRBD2 (6 bases). Between the trimmed V and J ends, which lost 6 bases and 7 bases, there was a span of 19 bases. CDR3 length: 15 amino acids. In germline, CDR1 is SGHNT, CDR2 YYREEE (reference sequence). The CDR3 sequence: CASTSGRGVNGELFF. The CDR3 coding sequence is TGTGCCAGCACCAGTGGGCGGGGAGTTAACGGGGAGCTGTTTTTT.

V usage is TRBV13 and J usage is TRBJ2-5; no clear D. The CDR3 covers 11 residues. Trimming removed 0 bases at V and 7 bases at J, with 3 bases between. Looked up from germline, CDR1 is PRHDT and CDR2 is FYEKMQ (reference sequence). The CDR3 sequence: CASSLGGTQYF. The CDR3 DNA is TGTGCCAGCAGCTTAGGAGGGACCCAGTACTTC.

This chain links TRBV5-1 with TRBJ2-2; no clear D. Germline V gene data show CDR1 as SGHRS and CDR2 as YFSETQ. V was trimmed by 4 bases and J by 7 bases, leaving 17 bases between them. The CDR3 has 15 residues. CDR3 region: CASSPPTGVHGELFF. The CDR3 DNA follows: TGCGCCAGCAGCCCACCGACTGGCGTACACGGGGAGCTGTTTTTT.

In its sample, this clone was seen a few times. This chain uses TRBV4-2 with TRBJ1-3; TRBD1 matches 7 bases. V shed 2 bases, J shed 4 bases, and the junction held 5 bases outside the gene matches. CDR3 length: 15 residues. CDR1 is LGHNA, CDR2 YNFKEQ, per germline. CDR3 DNA sequence: TGTGCCAGCAGCCAAAGACAGGGAGGAGGAAACACCATATATTTT. Its protein product is CASSQRQGGGNTIYF.

The gene calls are TRBV15 and TRBJ1-3; 8 bases map to TRBD1. J lost 2 bases, V lost 5 bases, and 17 bases had no gene match. CDR1 is LNHNV and CDR2 is YYDKDF in the germline V gene (reference sequence). This CDR3 region has 19 residues. Here the CDR3 reads CATSPLYLGQGGTGNTIYF. CDR3 bases: TGTGCCACCAGCCCGCTTTACCTCGGACAGGGTGGAACTGGAAACACCATATATTTT.

The chain recombines TRBV5-4 with TRBJ2-7; 8 bases map to TRBD2. This CDR3 is built from 13 residues. The V gene end was trimmed by 3 bases and the J gene end by 3 bases; junction bases not matched to a gene: 2. Germline V CDR1 and CDR2: SGHNT, YYREEE (reference sequence). As DNA, the CDR3 is TGTGCCAGCAGCTGGCGGGGGGACTACGAGCAGTACTTC. Translating gives CASSWRGDYEQYF.

The V gene is TRBV4-3, the J gene TRBJ1-2; 8 nucleotides agree with TRBD1. This CDR3 has 16 amino acids. V lost 4 bases, J lost 3 bases, and 10 bases stayed unmatched. Per the germline V gene, CDR1 is LGHNA and CDR2 is YSLEER. For the CDR3, the DNA is TGCGCCAGCAGCCCCATGTTAACGGACAGGGACTATGGCTACACCTTC. Translated: CASSPMLTDRDYGYTF.

This chain joins TRBV19 and TRBJ2-3; 8 nucleotides align to TRBD2. CDR1 LNHDA and CDR2 SQIVND come from the germline V gene (reference sequence). The CDR3 covers 12 residues. V shed 7 bases, J shed 4 bases, and the junction held 1 base outside the gene matches. DNA of the CDR3: TGTGCCAGTAACGGGAGGGCAGATACGCAGTATTTT. This translates into CASNGRADTQYF.